A single sample is the source of the 9 T cell receptor beta chains below, sequenced in a study of blood T cells in healthy people across ages (dated by TCRdb to between 2014 and 2017). Library preparation used 5' RACE. The sequencer listed for this sample is Illumina HiSeq 2500. A second PCR of roughly 7 to 11 cycles was performed with a sample-barcoded 5' primer and a J-beta primer mix. TCRdb itself trimmed the public reads at Q25 with fastp, ran MiXCR and retained productive beta chains. CDR3 protein duplicates are merged, each entry listing the most common genes and DNA. The sample table holds about 1.8 million distinct CDR3 sequences, of which around 48% were seen once. Roughly 2.1% of the sample goes to the ten largest clones. The material sequenced was blood. The receptor set was obtained from a middle-aged woman in good health.

The CDR3 nucleotides read TGTGCCAGCAGCACCAACGGGGTAGAGACCCAGTACTTC. Amino acid sequence: CASSTNGVETQYF. The chain recombines TRBV5-6 with TRBJ2-5; a possible D gene is TRBD2 (5 bases). Germline CDR1 is SGHDT and CDR2 is YYEEEE. Trimming pared 4 bases from V and 4 bases from J, leaving 11 bases between. The CDR3 is made up of 13 amino acids.

The chain links TRBV5-5 to TRBJ2-3; tentatively, D is TRBD1 (5 bases). The germline V and J ends were trimmed by 0 bases and 0 bases, with 8 bases remaining between them. Germline lookup yields CDR1 SGHKS and CDR2 YYEKEE (reference sequence). The length of the CDR3 is 15 residues. The CDR3 sequence is CASSLGTQSTDTQYF. The CDR3 coding sequence is TGTGCCAGCAGCTTGGGGACACAGAGCACAGATACGCAGTATTTT.

V is TRBV5-1 and J is TRBJ1-1; D gene unclear. Trimming shortened V by 1 base and J by 5 bases, and 6 bases separated the two germline ends. This CDR3 spans 12 amino acids. Germline V gene lookup returns CDR1 SGHRS and CDR2 YFSETQ. The CDR3 nucleotides read TGCGCCAGCAGCTTGACGGCGACTGAAGCTTTCTTT. Translating gives CASSLTATEAFF.

This chain connects TRBV5-1 to TRBJ2-3; no definite D call. The CDR3 consists of 15 residues. Germline assignment: CDR1 SGHRS and CDR2 YFSETQ. Trimming took 5 bases from V and 2 from J, leaving 15 bases between them. CDR3 sequence: CASSARAFDTDTQYF. CDR3 nucleotide sequence: TGCGCCAGCAGTGCCAGAGCGTTTGACACAGATACGCAGTATTTT.

The chain has TRBV9 and TRBJ1-1, with D unclear. From germline, CDR1 is SGDLS and CDR2 YYNGEE. V gave up 4 bases and J gave up 3 bases, with 19 bases separating them. This CDR3 is 16 amino acids long. CDR3 bases: TGTGCCAGCAGCACACCAAGAGACCTTCTGTACACTGAAGCTTTCTTT. Its translation: CASSTPRDLLYTEAFF.

The chain links TRBV20-1 to TRBJ1-6; D unresolved. Germline V gene lookup returns CDR1 DFQATT and CDR2 SNEGSKA (reference sequence). The CDR3 runs to 14 residues. V was pared by 4 bases and J by 9 bases, with 16 bases between. CDR3 loop: CSATPGGRGSPLHF. CDR3 sequence (DNA): TGCAGTGCTACCCCTGGAGGGCGGGGTTCACCCCTCCACTTT.

This clonotype was observed a handful of times. The genes are TRBV11-1 and TRBJ1-6; the match to TRBD1 covers 9 bases. CDR1 SGHAT and CDR2 FQDESV come from the germline V gene (reference sequence). The CDR3 has 18 amino acids. Trimming took 0 bases from V and 8 from J; bases not matched to a gene: 11. The CDR3 DNA reads TGTGCCAGCAGCTTAGCGCCTCGGGGACAGGGTCGTCATTCACCCCTCCACTTT. Translation gives CASSLAPRGQGRHSPLHF.

CDR3 sequence: CASSQAGRENIQYF. As DNA, the CDR3 is TGTGCCAGCAGCCAAGCAGGGAGAGAGAACATTCAGTACTTC. This rearrangement joins TRBV3-1 to TRBJ2-7; D might be TRBD1 or TRBD2, each matching 5 bases. The J call may be incorrect, as the DNA end agrees better with TRBJ2-4. CDR3 size: 14 residues. CDR1 and CDR2 (germline): LGHDT, YNNKEL (reference sequence).

The chain employs TRBV7-6 and TRBJ2-5; 8 bases fit TRBD1. Germline CDR1 is SGHVS and CDR2 is FNYEAQ. The CDR3 has 16 amino acids. J lost 5 bases, V lost 5 bases, and 13 bases had no gene match. The CDR3 sequence is CASSPNPSGGTETQYF. In DNA, the CDR3 is TGTGCCAGCAGCCCGAACCCCTCAGGGGGCACGGAGACCCAGTACTTC. The full variable domain, in which reference TRBV7-6 and TRBJ2-5 provide the parts outside the CDR3, is GAGVSQSPRYKVTKRGQDVALRCDPISGHVSLYWYRQALGQGPEFLTYFNYEAQQDKSGLPNDRFSAERPEGSISTLTIQRTEQRDSAMYRCASSPNPSGGTETQYFGPGTRLLVL.